This TCR beta chain is drawn from a study of vaccination effects on CD4 cells after COVID-19. Overall study context: Median timing of post-vaccine samples was 72 days after the second dose. Findings of the study overall: By a late point after vaccination, infection- and vaccine-induced clones had shrunk markedly through clonal contraction.

As for this clone: What it recognizes is unknown.

Data came from immunoSEQ multiplex PCR; TCRdb stores just in-frame clones and leaves some out. The sample holds tens of thousands of clones; 65% to 90% are singletons and the top ten take 5.8%. The germline gives CDR1 MNHEY, CDR2 SVGEGT. V lost 6 bases to trimming and J lost 7 bases, with 9 bases between them. The CDR3 runs 12 residues. With the ViraFEST assay, the study expanded antigen-specific CD4+ T cells using viral peptide pools, then sequenced them. Culture lasted about 11 days before CD4+ T cell isolation. The vaccine given was either BNT162b2 or mRNA-1273, in two doses. J is TRBJ2-2 and V is TRBV6-2 or TRBV6-3; a possible D gene is TRBD1 (5 bases). Source: CD4+ T cells from PBMCs cultured with SARS-CoV-2 spike peptides, taken after COVID-19 vaccination. The TCR comes from a human donor who received a COVID-19 vaccine. Some clones in this sample may be carry-over from other donors' samples. CDR3 sequence reads: CASSHDSGELFF. The DNA of the CDR3 is TGTGCCAGCAGCCACGACAGCGGGGAGCTGTTTTTT.